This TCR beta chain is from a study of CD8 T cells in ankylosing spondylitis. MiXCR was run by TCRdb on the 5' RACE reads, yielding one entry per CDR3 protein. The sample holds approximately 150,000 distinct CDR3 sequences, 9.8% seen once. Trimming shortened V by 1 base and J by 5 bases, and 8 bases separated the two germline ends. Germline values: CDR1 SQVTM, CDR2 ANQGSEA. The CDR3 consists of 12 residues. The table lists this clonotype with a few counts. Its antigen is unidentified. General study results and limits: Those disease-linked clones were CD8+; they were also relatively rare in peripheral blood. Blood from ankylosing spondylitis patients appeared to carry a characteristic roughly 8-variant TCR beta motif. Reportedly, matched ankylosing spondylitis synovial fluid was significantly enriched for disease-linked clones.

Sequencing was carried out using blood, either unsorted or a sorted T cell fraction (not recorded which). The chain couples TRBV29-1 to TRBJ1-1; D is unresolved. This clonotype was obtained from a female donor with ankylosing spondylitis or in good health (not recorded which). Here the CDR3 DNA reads TGCAGCGTTGAAGCCCCTTCAACTGAAGCTTTCTTT. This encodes CSVEAPSTEAFF.